The 20 T cell receptor beta chains reported below all come from one sample, sequenced in a study of cytomegalovirus exposure and HLA in healthy donors. A multiplex PCR was run with 60 Vbeta primers and 13 Jbeta primers. Profiled with immunoSEQ multiplex PCR; TCRdb holds only in-frame clones, not every one. The top ten hold roughly 6.6% of the sample, which has 150,000 or so clones, over 65% seen once. Sequencing was carried out using PBMCs. These receptors were collected from a man in his forties in good health and CMV-seropositive.

This clone was counted a few times. This sequence joins TRBV10-3 and TRBJ1-4; D is possibly TRBD1 (6 bases). Germline values: CDR1 ENHRY, CDR2 SYGVKD. CDR3 length: 14 residues. Between the trimmed V and J ends, which lost 4 bases and 2 bases, there was a span of 8 bases. The CDR3 loop reads CAISGGGTNEKLFF. CDR3 bases: TGTGCCATCAGTGGGGGGGGCACTAATGAAAAACTGTTTTTT.

The J gene is TRBJ2-3, the V gene TRBV9, with 9 bases that match TRBD1. Germline CDR1 is SGDLS and CDR2 is YYNGEE. The CDR3 covers 16 residues. V lost 4 bases, J lost 7 bases, and 13 bases stayed unmatched. The DNA of the CDR3 is TGTGCCAGCAGCTTCCCGTCGACAGGGGGTGCAAATACGCAGTATTTT. Translation gives CASSFPSTGGANTQYF. Full variable domain (missing parts from reference TRBV9 and TRBJ2-3): DSGVTQTPKHLITATGQRVTLRCSPRSGDLSVYWYQQSLDQGLQFLIQYYNGEERAKGNILERFSAQQFPDLHSELNLSSLELGDSALYFCASSFPSTGGANTQYFGPGTRLTVL.

This clone turned up a few times. The sample contains more than one DNA sequence encoding this CDR3. The rearrangement links TRBV11-2 to TRBJ2-2; 10 bases align to TRBD1. Trimming cost V 5 bases and J 5 bases; bases outside gene matches: 2. The V gene's germline CDR1 is SGHAT and CDR2 FQNNGV. The CDR3 sequence is 14 residues long. CDR3 coding DNA: TGTGCCAGCAGCCTGGGACAGGGGACCGGGGAGCTGTTTTTT. It encodes CASSLGQGTGELFF.

At least ten counts were recorded for this clone. The chain recombines TRBV10-3 with TRBJ1-1, with D unresolved. Germline V gene data show CDR1 as ENHRY and CDR2 as SYGVKD. V was clipped by 5 bases and J by 0 bases, with 4 bases between them. The CDR3 extends over 12 amino acids. The CDR3 DNA follows: TGTGCCATCAGTAGCATGAACACTGAAGCTTTCTTT. As protein: CAISSMNTEAFF.

The chain carries TRBV7-3 and TRBJ2-7; 9 nucleotides line up with TRBD2. There are 15 residues in the CDR3. V trimming: 4 bases; J trimming: 6 bases; junction bases outside the gene matches: 10. Germline CDR1 and CDR2: SGHTA and FQGTGA. The CDR3 is CASSSPGTSSSEQYF. The CDR3 coding sequence is TGTGCCAGCAGCTCCCCCGGGACTAGCTCTAGCGAGCAGTACTTC.

This clone was observed a few times. The chain recombines TRBV2 with TRBJ1-2, with 7 bases lining up with TRBD1. In germline, CDR1 is SNHLY, CDR2 FYNNEI. This CDR3 is 16 amino acids long. V gave up 4 bases and J gave up 13 bases; unmatched junction bases: 21. CDR3: CASSAYRQGSTREFTF. DNA of the CDR3: TGTGCCAGCAGTGCCTACCGACAGGGTAGTACTAGGGAGTTCACCTTC.

J is TRBJ2-7 and V is TRBV11-2, with 11 bases lining up with TRBD2. Germline CDR1 SGHAT, CDR2 FQNNGV. The J segment lost 5 bases and the V segment lost 4 bases, leaving 7 bases of the junction unmatched. The CDR3 is made up of 15 amino acids. The CDR3 protein is CASSSRLAGKDEQYF. The CDR3 nucleotides read TGTGCCAGCAGCTCCCGACTAGCGGGGAAGGACGAGCAGTACTTC.

This chain connects TRBV5-1 to TRBJ1-4, with D maybe TRBD1 (5 bases). V shed 4 bases and J shed 3 bases, with 10 bases lying between them. The CDR3 has 14 residues. The germline gives CDR1 SGHRS, CDR2 YFSETQ. The CDR3 spells CASSPQGSNEKLFF. The CDR3 bases are TGCGCCAGCAGCCCCCAGGGTTCTAATGAAAAACTGTTTTTT.

J is TRBJ2-7 and V is TRBV2; D gene ambiguous. Germline assignment: CDR1 SNHLY and CDR2 FYNNEI. The CDR3 consists of 15 residues. The germline V and J ends were trimmed by 0 bases and 1 base, with 10 bases remaining between them. CDR3 amino acids: CASSEAPGGSYEQYF. The CDR3 nucleotides read TGTGCCAGCAGTGAAGCGCCTGGCGGATCCTACGAGCAGTACTTC.

The V call is TRBV5-6, the J call TRBJ2-7; TRBD1 matches at 8 bases. This CDR3 has 14 amino acids. V dropped 4 bases and J dropped 2; count of bases not matched to a gene: 5. Per the germline V gene, CDR1 is SGHDT and CDR2 is YYEEEE. The CDR3 reads CASSKDRAPYEQYF. DNA for the CDR3: TGTGCCAGCAGCAAGGACAGGGCTCCCTACGAGCAGTACTTC.

V and J are TRBV20-1 and TRBJ2-7; TRBD1 matches 7 bases. CDR1 and CDR2 (germline): DFQATT, SNEGSKA (reference sequence). Trimming at V came to 6 bases and at J to 5 bases, leaving 4 bases not matched to a gene. This CDR3 has 11 residues. CDR3 in amino acids: CSANTGDEQYF. DNA of the CDR3: TGCAGTGCCAACACAGGGGACGAGCAGTACTTC.

CDR3 loop: CASSSWRDTQYF. In DNA form, the CDR3 reads TGTGCCAGCAGTTCCTGGAGGGATACGCAGTATTTT. The chain links TRBV6-6 to TRBJ2-3; D might be TRBD2 (5 bases). V lost 4 bases and J 6 bases, leaving 8 bases between the germline ends. The CDR3 consists of 12 residues. Germline V gene data show CDR1 as MNHNY and CDR2 as SVGAGI (reference sequence).

The V and J genes are TRBV2 and TRBJ2-3, with D uncertain. The ends were cut back, 3 bases at V and 1 base at J, with 5 bases in the middle. The germline CDR1 and CDR2 sequences are SNHLY and FYNNEI. The CDR3 runs 13 residues. The CDR3 coding sequence is TGTGCCAGCAGTGATCAGGGCACAGATACGCAGTATTTT. It yields the protein CASSDQGTDTQYF.

This chain connects TRBV7-6 to TRBJ1-3, with TRBD1 matching over 10 bases. The V gene end was trimmed by 4 bases and the J gene end by 2 bases; junction bases not matched to a gene: 8. This CDR3 spans 17 amino acids. CDR1 is SGHVS, CDR2 FNYEAQ, per germline. Written as DNA, the CDR3 is TGTGCCAGCAGCTCCCTCCCCGGGACAGGGGCTGGAAACACCATATATTTT. Protein: CASSSLPGTGAGNTIYF. Full variable domain (rest looked up from reference TRBV7-6 and TRBJ1-3): GAGVSQSPRYKVTKRGQDVALRCDPISGHVSLYWYRQALGQGPEFLTYFNYEAQQDKSGLPNDRFSAERPEGSISTLTIQRTEQRDSAMYRCASSSLPGTGAGNTIYFGEGSWLTVV.

The genes are TRBV25-1 and TRBJ1-5; D might be TRBD1 (6 bases). With 7 bases removed from V and 7 bases from J, the gap between germline ends came to 20 bases. This CDR3 contains 15 residues. Germline CDR1 and CDR2: MGHDK and SYGVNS. The CDR3 spells CASTPWDTGPQPQHF. The CDR3 DNA sequence: TGTGCCAGCACCCCCTGGGACACCGGACCCCAGCCCCAGCATTTT.

This chain joins TRBV7-9 and TRBJ2-1; 11 bases are a match to TRBD2. Germline lookup yields CDR1 SEHNR and CDR2 FQNEAQ (reference sequence). The CDR3 is made up of 18 amino acids. J lost 0 bases, V lost 1 base, and 5 bases had no gene match. The CDR3 coding sequence is TGTGCCAGCAGCTTAGTGGTTAGCGGGGGGGCCTCCTACAATGAGCAGTTCTTC. Amino acids: CASSLVVSGGASYNEQFF.

CDR3 amino acids: CASSRYPDRVGRTAGDEQYF. The CDR3 DNA reads as TGTGCCAGCAGCCGCTACCCCGACAGGGTCGGCCGGACGGCCGGTGACGAGCAGTACTTC. The chain recombines TRBV5-5 with TRBJ2-7; 7 bases are shared with TRBD1. CDR3 size: 20 residues. Trimming cost V 4 bases and J 5 bases; bases outside gene matches: 27. The germline gives CDR1 SGHKS, CDR2 YYEKEE (reference sequence).

The chain has TRBV5-1 and TRBJ2-3; TRBD1 matches 11 bases. CDR1 and CDR2 from the germline V gene are SGHRS and YFSETQ. V lost 4 bases, J lost 6 bases, and 7 bases stayed unmatched. This CDR3 has 15 residues. CDR3 coding DNA: TGCGCCAGCAGCCCACACGGACAGGGGGCGGATACGCAGTATTTT. Amino acids: CASSPHGQGADTQYF.

The chain carries TRBV7-9 and TRBJ2-5; the match to TRBD1 covers 7 bases. The CDR3 spans 15 residues. Germline V CDR1 and CDR2: SEHNR, FQNEAQ (reference sequence). Trimming removed 1 base from V and 5 bases from J; junction bases left unmatched: 7. The CDR3 sequence is CASSLEKGASETQYF. Written as DNA, the CDR3 is TGTGCCAGCAGCTTAGAAAAGGGGGCGAGTGAGACCCAGTACTTC.

The V gene is TRBV11-2, the J gene TRBJ2-5; TRBD2 might be the D (6 bases). Per the germline V gene, CDR1 is SGHAT and CDR2 is FQNNGV. The CDR3 covers 16 residues. V was cut by 1 base and J by 3 bases, with 15 bases left in between. The CDR3 DNA reads as TGTGCCAGCAGCTTAGTTTTTAGTAGCGGCGAAGAGACCCAGTACTTC. This gives the protein CASSLVFSSGEETQYF.